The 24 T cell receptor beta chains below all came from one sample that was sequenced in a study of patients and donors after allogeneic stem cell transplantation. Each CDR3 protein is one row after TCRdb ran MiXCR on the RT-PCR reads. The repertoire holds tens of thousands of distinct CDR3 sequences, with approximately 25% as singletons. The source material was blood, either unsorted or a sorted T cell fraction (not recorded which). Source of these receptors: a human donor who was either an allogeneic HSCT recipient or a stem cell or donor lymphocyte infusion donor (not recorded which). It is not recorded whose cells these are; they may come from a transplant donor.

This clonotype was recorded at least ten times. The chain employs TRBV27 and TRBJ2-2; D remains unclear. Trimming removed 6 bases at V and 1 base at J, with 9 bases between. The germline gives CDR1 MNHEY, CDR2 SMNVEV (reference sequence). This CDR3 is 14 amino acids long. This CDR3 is CASRVRLNTGELFF. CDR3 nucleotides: TGTGCCAGCAGGGTTAGGCTGAACACCGGGGAGCTGTTTTTT.

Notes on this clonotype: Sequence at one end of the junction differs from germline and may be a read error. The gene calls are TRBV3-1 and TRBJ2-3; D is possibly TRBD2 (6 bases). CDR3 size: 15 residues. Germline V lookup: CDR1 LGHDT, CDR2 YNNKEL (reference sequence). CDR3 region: CASGQLASHADTQYF. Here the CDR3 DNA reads TGTGCCAGCGGCCAGCTAGCGAGTCACGCAGATACGCAGTATTTT.

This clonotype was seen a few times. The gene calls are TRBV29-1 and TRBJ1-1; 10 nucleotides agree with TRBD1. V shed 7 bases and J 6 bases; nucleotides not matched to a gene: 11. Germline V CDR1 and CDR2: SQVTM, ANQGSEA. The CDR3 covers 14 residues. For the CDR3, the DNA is TGCAGCGCAGGGACAGGGGACCGCAACGCTGAAGCTTTCTTT. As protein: CSAGTGDRNAEAFF.

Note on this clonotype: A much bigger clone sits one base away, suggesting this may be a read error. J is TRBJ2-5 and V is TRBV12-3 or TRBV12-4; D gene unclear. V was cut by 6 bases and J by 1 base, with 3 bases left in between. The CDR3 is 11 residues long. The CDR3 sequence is CASRLQETQYF. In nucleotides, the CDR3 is TGTGCCAGCAGGCTCCAAGAGACCCAGTACTTC.

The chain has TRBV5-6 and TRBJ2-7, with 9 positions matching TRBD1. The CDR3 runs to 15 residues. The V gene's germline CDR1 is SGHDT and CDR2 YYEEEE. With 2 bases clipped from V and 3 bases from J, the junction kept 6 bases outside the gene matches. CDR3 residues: CASSFPGQGGYEQYF. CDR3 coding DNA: TGTGCCAGCAGCTTCCCGGGACAGGGTGGCTACGAGCAGTACTTC.

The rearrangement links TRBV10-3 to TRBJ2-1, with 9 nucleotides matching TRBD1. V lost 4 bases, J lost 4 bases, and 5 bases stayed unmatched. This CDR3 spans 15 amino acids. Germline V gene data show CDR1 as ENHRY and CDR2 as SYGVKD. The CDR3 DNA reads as TGTGCCATCAGTGCCGGGACAGGGAGGTACAATGAGCAGTTCTTC. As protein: CAISAGTGRYNEQFF.

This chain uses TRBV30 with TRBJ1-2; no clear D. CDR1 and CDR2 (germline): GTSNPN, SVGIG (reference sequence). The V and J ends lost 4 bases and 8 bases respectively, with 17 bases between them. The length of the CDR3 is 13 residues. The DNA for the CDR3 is TGTGCCTGGATTCCCTCCAGGACGCACGGCTACACCTTC. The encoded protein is CAWIPSRTHGYTF.

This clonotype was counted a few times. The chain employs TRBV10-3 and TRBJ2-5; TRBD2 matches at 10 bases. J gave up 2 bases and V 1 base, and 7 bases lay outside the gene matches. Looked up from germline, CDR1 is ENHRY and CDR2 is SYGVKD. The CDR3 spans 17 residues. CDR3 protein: CAISEFPGLALQETQYF. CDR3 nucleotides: TGTGCCATCAGTGAGTTTCCGGGACTAGCGCTACAAGAGACCCAGTACTTC.

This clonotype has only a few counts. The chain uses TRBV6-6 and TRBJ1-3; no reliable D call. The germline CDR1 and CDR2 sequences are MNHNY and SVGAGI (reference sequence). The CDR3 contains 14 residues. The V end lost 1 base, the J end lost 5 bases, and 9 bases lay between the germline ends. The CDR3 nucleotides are TGTGCCAGCAGTTACTACGGCAGTAGAAACACCATATATTTT. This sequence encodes CASSYYGSRNTIYF.

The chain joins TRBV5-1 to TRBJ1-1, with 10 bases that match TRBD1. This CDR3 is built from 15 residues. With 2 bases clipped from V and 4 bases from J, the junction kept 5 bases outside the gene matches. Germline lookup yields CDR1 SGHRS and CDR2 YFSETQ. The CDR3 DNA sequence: TGCGCCAGCAGCTTCCTGGACAGGGGGGTCACTGAAGCTTTCTTT. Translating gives CASSFLDRGVTEAFF.

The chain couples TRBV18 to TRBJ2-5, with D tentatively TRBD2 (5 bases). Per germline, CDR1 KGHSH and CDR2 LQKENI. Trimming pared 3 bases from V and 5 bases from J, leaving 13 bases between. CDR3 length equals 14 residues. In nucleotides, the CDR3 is TGTGCCAGCTCACCCCCCGGGGTGTCGGAGACCCAGTACTTC. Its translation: CASSPPGVSETQYF.

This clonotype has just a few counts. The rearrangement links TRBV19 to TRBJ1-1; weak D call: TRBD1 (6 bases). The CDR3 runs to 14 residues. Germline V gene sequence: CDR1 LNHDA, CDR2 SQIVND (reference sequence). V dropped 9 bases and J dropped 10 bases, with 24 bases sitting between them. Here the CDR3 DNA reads TGTGCCAGCCCCCCGGGACAAGGGGTCACGGGAGCTTTCTTT. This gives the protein CASPPGQGVTGAFF. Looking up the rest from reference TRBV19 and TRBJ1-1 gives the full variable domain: DGGITQSPKYLFRKEGQNVTLSCEQNLNHDAMYWYRQDPGQGLRLIYYSQIVNDFQKGDIAEGYSVSREKKESFPLTVTSAQKNPTAFYLCASPPGQGVTGAFFGQGTRLTVV.

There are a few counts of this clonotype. The CDR3 reads CASSSHGDCQYF. The CDR3 region has the DNA TGTGCCAGCAGTTCCCACGGGGACTGTCAGTACTTC. This chain connects TRBV2 to TRBJ2-4, with D tentatively TRBD2 (6 bases). The CDR3 is made up of 12 amino acids. V was cut by 5 bases and J by 12 bases, with 14 bases left in between. The V gene's germline CDR1 is SNHLY and CDR2 FYNNEI.

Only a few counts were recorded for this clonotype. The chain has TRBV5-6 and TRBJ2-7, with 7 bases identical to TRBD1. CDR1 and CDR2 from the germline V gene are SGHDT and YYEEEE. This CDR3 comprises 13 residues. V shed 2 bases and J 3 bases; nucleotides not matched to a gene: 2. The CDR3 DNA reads TGTGCCAGCAGCTTTCCAGGGGGCTACGAGCAGTACTTC. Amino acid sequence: CASSFPGGYEQYF. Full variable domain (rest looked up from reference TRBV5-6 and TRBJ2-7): DAGVTQSPTHLIKTRGQQVTLRCSPKSGHDTVSWYQQALGQGPQFIFQYYEEEERQRGNFPDRFSGHQFPNYSSELNVNALLLGDSALYLCASSFPGGYEQYFGPGTRLTVT.

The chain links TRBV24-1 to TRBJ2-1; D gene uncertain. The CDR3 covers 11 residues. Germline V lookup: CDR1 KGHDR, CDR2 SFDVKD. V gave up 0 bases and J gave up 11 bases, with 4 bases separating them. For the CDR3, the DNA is TGTGCCACCAGTGATTTGGGCAAGCAGTTCTTC. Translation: CATSDLGKQFF.

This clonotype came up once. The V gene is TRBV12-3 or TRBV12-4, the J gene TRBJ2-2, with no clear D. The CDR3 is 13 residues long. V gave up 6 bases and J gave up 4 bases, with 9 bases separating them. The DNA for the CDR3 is TGTGCCAGCAGCCAGAGTGGCACCGGGGAGCTGTTTTTT. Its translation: CASSQSGTGELFF.

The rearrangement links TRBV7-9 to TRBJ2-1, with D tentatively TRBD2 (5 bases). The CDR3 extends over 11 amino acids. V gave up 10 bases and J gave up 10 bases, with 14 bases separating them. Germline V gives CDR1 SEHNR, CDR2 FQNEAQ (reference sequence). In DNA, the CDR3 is TGTGCCACGGAGATTCGCGGGGAGCAGTTCTTC. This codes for CATEIRGEQFF.

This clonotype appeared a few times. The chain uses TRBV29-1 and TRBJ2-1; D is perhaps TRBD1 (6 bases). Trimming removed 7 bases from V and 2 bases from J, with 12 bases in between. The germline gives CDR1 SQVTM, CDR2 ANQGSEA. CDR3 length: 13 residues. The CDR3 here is CSGGGPPYNEQFF. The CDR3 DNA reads TGCAGCGGAGGGGGTCCCCCCTACAATGAGCAGTTCTTC.

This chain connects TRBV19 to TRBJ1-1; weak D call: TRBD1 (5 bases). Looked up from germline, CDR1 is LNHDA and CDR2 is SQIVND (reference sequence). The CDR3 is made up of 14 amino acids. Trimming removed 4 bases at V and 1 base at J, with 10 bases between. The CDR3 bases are TGTGCCAGTAGTAGATTGACAGAGAACACTGAAGCTTTCTTT. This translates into CASSRLTENTEAFF.

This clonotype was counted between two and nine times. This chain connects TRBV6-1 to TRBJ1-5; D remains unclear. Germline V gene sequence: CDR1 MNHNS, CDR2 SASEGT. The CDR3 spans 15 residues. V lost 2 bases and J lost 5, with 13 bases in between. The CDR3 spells CASSEFRRQDQPQHF. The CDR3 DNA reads TGTGCCAGCAGTGAATTCAGGCGGCAAGATCAGCCCCAGCATTTT.

The CDR3 DNA reads TGTGCCAGCAGCATGCCGACTAGCGGGAGATTTAATGAGCAGTTCTTC. This codes for CASSMPTSGRFNEQFF. J is TRBJ2-1 and V is TRBV7-2; 12 nucleotides match TRBD2. The junction had 9 bases not matched to a gene; V was cut back by 5 bases and J by 7 bases. There are 16 residues in the CDR3. Looked up from germline, CDR1 is SGHTA and CDR2 is FQGNSA. The variable domain in full, with the rest retrieved from reference TRBV7-2 and TRBJ2-1, is GAGVSQSPSNKVTEKGKDVELRCDPISGHTALYWYRQSLGQGLEFLIYFQGNSAPDKSGLPSDRFSAERTGGSVSTLTIQRTQQEDSAVYLCASSMPTSGRFNEQFFGPGTRLTVL.

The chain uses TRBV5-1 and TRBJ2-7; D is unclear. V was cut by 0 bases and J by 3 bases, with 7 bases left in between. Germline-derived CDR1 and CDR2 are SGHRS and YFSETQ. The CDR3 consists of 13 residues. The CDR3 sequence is CASSLVPDYEQYF. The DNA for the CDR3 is TGCGCCAGCAGCTTGGTGCCGGACTACGAGCAGTACTTC. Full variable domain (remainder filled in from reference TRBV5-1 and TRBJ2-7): KAGVTQTPRYLIKTRGQQVTLSCSPISGHRSVSWYQQTPGQGLQFLFEYFSETQRNKGNFPGRFSGRQFSNSRSEMNVSTLELGDSALYLCASSLVPDYEQYFGPGTRLTVT.

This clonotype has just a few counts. The CDR3 is CASSSRGHDSTDTQYF. The DNA for the CDR3 is TGTGCCAGCAGCTCGCGGGGGCACGATAGCACAGATACGCAGTATTTT. The V and J genes are TRBV21-1 and TRBJ2-3; the D call in the table, TRBD1, was not verified against the DNA. TRBV21-1 is reported as a pseudogene. CDR3 length: 16 residues.

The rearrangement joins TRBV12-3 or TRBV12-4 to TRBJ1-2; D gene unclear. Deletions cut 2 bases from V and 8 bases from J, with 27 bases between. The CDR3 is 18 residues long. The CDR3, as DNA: TGTGCCAGCAGTTTATTCTATCTTCTGTTGGGTCAGAAGGAGGGCTACACCTTC. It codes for CASSLFYLLLGQKEGYTF.